This T cell receptor (beta chain) was found in a study of cytomegalovirus exposure and HLA in healthy donors. Findings of the study overall: Differences between HLA loci emerged in a later analysis of TCR association rates, with DRB1 most and HLA-C fewest. Later findings reportedly placed an Asian-associated ancestry cluster below the approximately 700-donor mean for N-insertions. It was 150 to 200 TCR beta chains that were listed as cytomegalovirus-associated.

As to this clone: Its antigen remains unidentified.

A multiplex PCR was run with 60 Vbeta primers and 13 Jbeta primers. Method: immunoSEQ multiplex PCR; TCRdb's copy keeps in-frame clones and lacks some. Seen here are around 150,000 clones, approximately 71% observed once, and the top ten hold 7.7%. The CDR3 has 15 amino acids. V was cut by 6 bases and J by 0 bases, with 11 bases left in between. CDR1 and CDR2 from the germline V gene are MNHNS and SASEGT. The chain couples TRBV6-1 to TRBJ1-4; D is perhaps TRBD1 (5 bases). The specimen was PBMCs. The sequence was obtained from a woman aged 40 to 50 in good health and CMV-seropositive. CDR3 DNA: TGTGCCAGCAGGGGGGGACCAGCAACTAATGAAAAACTGTTTTTT. Translating gives CASRGGPATNEKLFF.